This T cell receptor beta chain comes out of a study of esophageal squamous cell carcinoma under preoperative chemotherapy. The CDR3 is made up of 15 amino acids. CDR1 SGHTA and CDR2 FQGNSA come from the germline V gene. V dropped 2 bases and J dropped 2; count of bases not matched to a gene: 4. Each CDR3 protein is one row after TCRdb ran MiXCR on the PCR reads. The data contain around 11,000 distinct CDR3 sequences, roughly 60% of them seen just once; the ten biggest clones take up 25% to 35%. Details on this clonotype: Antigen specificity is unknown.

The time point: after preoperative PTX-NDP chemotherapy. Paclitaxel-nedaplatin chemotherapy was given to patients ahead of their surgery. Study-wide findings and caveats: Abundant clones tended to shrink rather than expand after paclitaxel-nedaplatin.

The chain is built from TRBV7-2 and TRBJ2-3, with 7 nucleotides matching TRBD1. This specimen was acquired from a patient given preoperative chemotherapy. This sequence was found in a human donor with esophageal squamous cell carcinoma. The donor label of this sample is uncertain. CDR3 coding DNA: TGTGCCAGCAGCTTAAGGGGGCAAGCCACAGATACGCAGTATTTT. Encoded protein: CASSLRGQATDTQYF.